The rows below give T cell receptor beta chains drawn from one sample of a study of T cell changes during pregnancy in multiple sclerosis. The repertoire was sequenced with immunoSEQ multiplex PCR; TCRdb's copy has only in-frame clones and lacks some. The table includes about 64,000 clones, 95% to 97% detected once. Sequenced material: CD8+ T cells from peripheral blood mononuclear cells, taken after pregnancy. Every receptor here comes from a female donor with multiple sclerosis, enrolled in a pregnancy study. The CDR3 runs from the conserved cysteine through the conserved F or W. Fields, in order: V gene, J gene, D gene, clone size, CDR3 protein, CDR3 DNA. The D gene is left open where the match is weak. For some rows the clone size is stated as once, few or many, or as a class when expanded; others skip it.

>TRBV21-1|TRBJ2-7|NA|NA
CASEGFGTADAYEQYF
TGTGCCAGCGAGGGATTCGGGACAGCCGACGCCTACGAGCAGTACTTC
>TRBV27|TRBJ2-7|NA|once
CASSLEGAGSTSYEQYF
TGTGCCAGCAGTTTAGAAGGTGCGGGATCTACTTCCTACGAGCAGTACTTC
>TRBV7-2|TRBJ1-1|TRBD1|NA
CASSAGTVNTEAFF
TGTGCCAGCAGCGCCGGGACAGTGAACACTGAAGCTTTCTTT
>TRBV14|TRBJ2-1|NA|NA
CASSQFSVGLAYAEQFF
TGTGCCAGCAGCCAATTCAGTGTAGGTCTAGCGTACGCTGAGCAGTTCTTC
>TRBV27|TRBJ1-4|TRBD1|NA
CASSSDRGPANEKLFF
TGTGCCAGCAGTTCTGACAGGGGGCCAGCTAATGAAAAACTGTTTTTT
>TRBV7-9|TRBJ2-3|TRBD2|once
CASSLSGSAGDTQYF
TGTGCCAGCAGCTTAAGCGGGAGTGCAGGGGATACGCAGTATTTT
>TRBV29-1|TRBJ2-2|NA|NA
CSAEGRGPFATGELFF
TGCAGCGCTGAGGGCAGGGGCCCCTTTGCCACCGGGGAGCTGTTTTTT
>TRBV7-8|TRBJ2-3|NA|NA
CASSPGASVVDTQYF
TGTGCCAGCAGCCCCGGGGCTAGCGTCGTGGATACGCAGTATTTT
>TRBV15|TRBJ2-1|TRBD2|once
CATSSLTSVNTYNEQFF
TGTGCCACCAGCAGTCTCACTAGCGTAAATACCTACAATGAGCAGTTCTTC
>TRBV28|TRBJ2-7|TRBD1|NA
CASSRRGQGSYEQYF
TGTGCCAGCAGTCGCCGAGGACAGGGGTCCTACGAGCAGTACTTC
>TRBV7-8|TRBJ2-7|NA|once
CASSFSSYEQYF
TGTGCCAGCAGCTTCTCCTCCTACGAGCAGTACTTC
>TRBV9|TRBJ2-2|TRBD1|NA
CASSGTGTGAGELFF
TGTGCCAGCAGCGGAACCGGGACAGGGGCCGGGGAGCTGTTTTTT
>TRBV11-3|TRBJ2-2|NA|NA
CASSLGLDPTGELFF
TGTGCCAGCAGCTTAGGACTAGACCCTACCGGGGAGCTGTTTTTT
>TRBV21-1|TRBJ2-7|NA|NA
CASSMDRWSYEQYF
TGTGCCAGCAGCATGGACAGGTGGTCCTACGAGCAGTACTTC
>TRBV7-6|TRBJ2-7|TRBD1|NA
CASSLTGVREQYF
TGTGCCAGCAGCTTAACAGGGGTCCGGGAGCAGTACTTC
>TRBV19|TRBJ1-3|NA|NA
CASSIDLMAGNTIYF
TGTGCCAGTAGTATAGACCTAATGGCTGGAAACACCATATATTTT